What follows is one T cell receptor (beta chain) and its context. The data belong to a study of blood T cell repertoires in COVID-19. Study-level background: PBMCs, B-cell-depleted T cells, or T cells provided the cDNA or gDNA that made up the material.

Trimming left V 3 bases short and J 9 bases short, with 18 bases between. The CDR3 is 15 amino acids. Germline values: CDR1 KGHSH, CDR2 LQKENI. As processed by the authors: Reference gene primer amplification gave nucleated cell count estimates. Measured with immunoSEQ multiplex PCR; TCRdb has only the in-frame clones, and not every one. For V, J and clone size, that table is used; D and trimming come from the DNA. The sample shows roughly 300,000 clones, about 85% of them seen only once. The chain joins TRBV18 to TRBJ2-4, with D possibly matching TRBD1 (5 bases). The origin of this receptor is a human donor in a cohort sampled during active COVID-19. The specimen sequenced was peripheral blood. CDR3 sequence reads: CASSPSRAGDSIQYF. The CDR3 DNA reads TGTGCCAGCTCACCTTCCAGGGCCGGTGATTCCATTCAGTACTTC. Full variable domain (outside the CDR3, taken from reference TRBV18 and TRBJ2-4): NAGVMQNPRHLVRRRGQEARLRCSPMKGHSHVYWYRQLPEEGLKFMVYLQKENIIDESGMPKERFSAEFPKEGPSILRIQQVVRGDSAAYFCASSPSRAGDSIQYFGAGTRLSVL.